The sequence of this TCR beta chain was determined in a study of T cell responses to AZD1222 COVID-19 vaccine. This CDR3 region has 17 residues. The germline gives CDR1 SGDLS, CDR2 YYNGEE. With 0 bases clipped from V and 1 base from J, the junction kept 6 bases outside the gene matches. The table came from immunoSEQ multiplex PCR; TCRdb's copy has only in-frame clones and leaves some out. The repertoire holds roughly 100,000 clones, approximately 88% seen once, with 20% in the top ten. The chain carries TRBV9 and TRBJ2-1; 8 positions match TRBD2. The material sequenced was peripheral blood, taken on day 0 of AZD1222 vaccination. This clonotype was obtained from an adult in good health. CDR3 sequence (DNA): TGTGCCAGCAGCGTAGACGGGGGGGCTTCTTCCTACAATGAGCAGTTCTTC. Translating gives CASSVDGGASSYNEQFF.